The sequence of this T cell receptor beta chain was determined in a study of cytomegalovirus exposure and HLA in healthy donors. General observations from the study: Usually a TCR sequence was rare, but some public TCRs were found in many donors. The study labeled fewer than 200 TCR beta chains cytomegalovirus-associated.

The ends were cut back, 8 bases at V and 1 base at J, with 10 bases in the middle. The CDR3 extends over 13 amino acids. Per the germline V gene, CDR1 is MNHNS and CDR2 is SASEGT. This clone was recorded once. Its antigen is currently unknown. Assay: immunoSEQ multiplex PCR; the TCRdb copy retains only in-frame clones and omits some. The data contain 100,000 to 120,000 clones, 70% to 90% of them singletons. The chain is built from TRBV6-1 and TRBJ2-3; D not resolved. This sequence originates from a woman between 18 and 29 years old in good health and CMV-seropositive. The sequenced sample was PBMCs. CDR3 sequence: CASHSSGTDTQYF. The CDR3 coding sequence is TGTGCCAGCCACTCGAGCGGCACAGATACGCAGTATTTT.